This T cell receptor (beta chain) stems from a study of cytomegalovirus exposure and HLA in healthy donors. The CDR3 runs 17 residues. From germline, CDR1 is SEHNR and CDR2 FQNEAQ (reference sequence). V shed 4 bases and J shed 0 bases, with 16 bases lying between them. Healthy people donating bone marrow made up the donors. Study findings and constraints: As confirmed in vitro, three CMV-associated chains were specific for CMV antigens.

Points on this clone: Its target is not known.

60 Vbeta and 13 Jbeta primers were used in PCR. Repertoires were generated with immunoSEQ multiplex PCR, while TCRdb's copy carries only in-frame clones and drops some. The table lists about 150,000 clones, more than 70% of them singletons. V is TRBV7-9 and J is TRBJ1-3, with D tentatively TRBD1 (5 bases). This receptor was identified in a male donor in good health and CMV-seronegative. Material for sequencing was PBMCs. DNA for the CDR3: TGTGCCAGCAGCTCCGGGGGGGGACCAACCTCTGGAAACACCATATATTTT. It codes for CASSSGGGPTSGNTIYF.